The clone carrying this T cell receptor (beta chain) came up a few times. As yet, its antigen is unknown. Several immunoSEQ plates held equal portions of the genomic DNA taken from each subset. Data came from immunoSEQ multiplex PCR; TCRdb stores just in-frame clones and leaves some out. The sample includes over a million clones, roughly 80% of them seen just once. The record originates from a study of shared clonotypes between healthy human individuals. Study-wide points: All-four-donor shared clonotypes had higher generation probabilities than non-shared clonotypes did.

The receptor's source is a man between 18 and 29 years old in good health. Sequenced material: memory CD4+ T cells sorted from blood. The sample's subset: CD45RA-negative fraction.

CDR3 protein: CASSQGSLWNYGYTF. In DNA, the CDR3 is TGTGCCAGCAGCCAAGGGTCGTTATGGAACTATGGCTACACCTTC. V gene TRBV13 combines with J gene TRBJ1-2, with D hard to call. The CDR3 consists of 15 residues. The germline gives CDR1 PRHDT, CDR2 FYEKMQ (reference sequence). Trimming left V 5 bases short and J 2 bases short, with 15 bases between.